One T cell receptor beta chain is described in this entry. Its antigen remains unknown. In germline, CDR1 is SGHDT, CDR2 YYEEEE. The CDR3 contains 14 residues. Trimming shortened V by 4 bases and J by 2 bases, and 12 bases separated the two germline ends. The PCR ran on 60 Vbeta and 13 Jbeta primers. TCRdb's table, derived via immunoSEQ multiplex PCR, lists solely in-frame clones and lacks some. The sample lists roughly 100,000 clones, 65% to 80% seen once, with roughly 7.1% in the top ten. Each donor was nominally healthy when sampled (though unrecorded immune exposures were likely). The source of the sample is a study of cytomegalovirus exposure and HLA in healthy donors. Notes on the study in general: It was shown in a later analysis that HLA-associated TCR beta chains were more clonally expanded than other, equally common chains. The study listed approximately 160 cytomegalovirus-associated TCR beta chains.

This chain connects TRBV5-6 to TRBJ2-5; D is uncertain. The sequencing input was PBMCs. This TCR was recovered from a man aged 40-50 years in good health and CMV-seropositive. CDR3 DNA: TGTGCCAGCAGCACCTACAGACAACAAGAGACCCAGTACTTC. Translating it yields CASSTYRQQETQYF.